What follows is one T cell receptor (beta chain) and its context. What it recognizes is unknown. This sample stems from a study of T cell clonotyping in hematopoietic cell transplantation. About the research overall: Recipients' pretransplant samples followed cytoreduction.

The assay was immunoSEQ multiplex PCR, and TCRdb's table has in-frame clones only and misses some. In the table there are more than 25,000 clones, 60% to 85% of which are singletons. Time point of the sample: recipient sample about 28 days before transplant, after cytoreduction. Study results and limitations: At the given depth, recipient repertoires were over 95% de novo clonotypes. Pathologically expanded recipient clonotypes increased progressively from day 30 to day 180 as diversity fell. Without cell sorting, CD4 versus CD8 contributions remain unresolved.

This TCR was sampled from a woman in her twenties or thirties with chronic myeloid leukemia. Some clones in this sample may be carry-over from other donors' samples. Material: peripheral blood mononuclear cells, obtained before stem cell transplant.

The CDR3 region has the DNA TGTGCCAGCAGCTCCCGCTCCGGGGTAGGGTCCTACGAGCAGTACTTC. Translating gives CASSSRSGVGSYEQYF. The chain employs TRBV7-2 and TRBJ2-7; D possibly corresponds to TRBD2 (5 bases). CDR1 and CDR2 (germline): SGHTA, FQGNSA. V gave up 4 bases and J gave up 1 base, with 17 bases separating them. The CDR3 is made up of 16 amino acids. The complete variable domain, with remaining parts taken from reference TRBV7-2 and TRBJ2-7, reads GAGVSQSPSNKVTEKGKDVELRCDPISGHTALYWYRQSLGQGLEFLIYFQGNSAPDKSGLPSDRFSAERTGGSVSTLTIQRTQQEDSAVYLCASSSRSGVGSYEQYFGPGTRLTVT.